These 28 T cell receptor beta chains were all obtained from the same sample, sequenced in a study of CD8 T cells in Susac syndrome. The RNA, about 0.45 to 1 ug, was put through reverse transcription using random hexamers. In TCRdb, the immunoSEQ multiplex PCR reads were re-called with MiXCR into one record per CDR3 protein. The repertoire holds some 300,000 distinct CDR3 sequences, 85% seen once, with 0.21% in the top ten. Material: CD8+ T cells from PBMCs. These receptors were obtained from a human donor with multiple sclerosis.

The chain is built from TRBV4-2 and TRBJ2-1; 7 bases are shared with TRBD2. Germline lookup yields CDR1 LGHNA and CDR2 YNFKEQ. With V trimmed by 3 bases and J by 9 bases, 20 bases remained unmatched. This CDR3 is 18 amino acids long. CDR3 amino acids: CASSHLSSGRVDGREQFF. The CDR3 bases are TGTGCCAGCAGCCATTTGTCTAGCGGAAGAGTCGACGGACGTGAGCAGTTCTTC.

The genes are TRBV30 and TRBJ2-1, with unresolved D. Trimming took off 4 bases at V and 4 bases at J, with 5 bases between the two ends. The germline gives CDR1 GTSNPN, CDR2 SVGIG (reference sequence). The CDR3 runs to 11 residues. The CDR3 reads CAWNAYNEQFF. CDR3 coding DNA: TGTGCCTGGAACGCTTACAATGAGCAGTTCTTC.

The chain uses TRBV28 and TRBJ2-3, with TRBD2 as a possible D gene (5 bases). This CDR3 is 13 amino acids long. The ends were cut back, 5 bases at V and 9 bases at J, with 15 bases in the middle. The germline V gene has CDR1 MDHEN and CDR2 SYDVKM. The CDR3 DNA is TGTGCCAGCAGTCGCCGGGGTGTCATCACGCAGTATTTT. It codes for CASSRRGVITQYF.

The J gene is TRBJ1-4, the V gene TRBV7-9; D is uncertain. CDR1 is SEHNR and CDR2 is FQNEAQ in the germline V gene (reference sequence). This CDR3 has 14 residues. V was pared by 3 bases and J by 5 bases, with 10 bases between. The CDR3 loop reads CASSFGRSNEKLFF. The CDR3 DNA sequence: TGTGCCAGCAGCTTTGGGCGGTCAAATGAAAAACTGTTTTTT.

The V and J genes are TRBV28 and TRBJ1-1; D unresolved. The germline V gene has CDR1 MDHEN and CDR2 SYDVKM. The CDR3 is 14 residues long. Trimming cost V 3 bases and J 5 bases, with 13 bases left between them. The CDR3 nucleotides read TGTGCCAGCAGTTTCGGAGGGTCTTGGACTGAAGCTTTCTTT. It specifies CASSFGGSWTEAFF. The entire variable domain, with the rest obtained from reference TRBV28 and TRBJ1-1, is as follows: DVKVTQSSRYLVKRTGEKVFLECVQDMDHENMFWYRQDPGLGLRLIYFSYDVKMKEKGDIPEGYSVSREKKERFSLILESASTNQTSMYLCASSFGGSWTEAFFGQGTRLTVV.

This clonotype was seen a single time. Here the CDR3 reads CSARDSAYGYTF. CDR3 in DNA: TGCAGTGCTAGAGATTCGGCCTATGGCTACACCTTC. This chain uses TRBV20-1 with TRBJ1-2; no clear D gene. Trimming took off 0 bases at V and 4 bases at J, with 6 bases between the two ends. The CDR3 covers 12 residues. In germline, CDR1 is DFQATT, CDR2 SNEGSKA (reference sequence).

The chain recombines TRBV6-5 with TRBJ1-1, with D maybe TRBD1 (6 bases). Per germline, CDR1 MNHEY and CDR2 SVGAGI. The CDR3 is 15 amino acids. Trimming shortened V by 7 bases and J by 4 bases, and 19 bases separated the two germline ends. CDR3 nucleotides: TGTGCCAGCAAATGGGGGGTGGGGGCGGTCACTGAAGCTTTCTTT. This translates into CASKWGVGAVTEAFF.

The V call is TRBV5-6, the J call TRBJ1-1; D is ambiguous. Trimming removed 2 bases from V and 4 bases from J, with 9 bases in between. This CDR3 region has 13 residues. Germline values: CDR1 SGHDT, CDR2 YYEEEE. In nucleotides, the CDR3 is TGTGCCAGCAGCTTCTTAGAGAGCACTGAAGCTTTCTTT. This encodes CASSFLESTEAFF.

This sequence joins TRBV10-3 and TRBJ2-3, with D possibly matching TRBD1 (6 bases). The CDR3 is 19 residues long. Trimming stripped 6 bases from V and 2 bases from J, with 27 bases between. Germline CDR1 reads ENHRY; CDR2 reads SYGVKD. The CDR3, as DNA: TGTGCCATCAGCCTGGGACATGTCTGGAAATATAGTCTCACAGATACGCAGTATTTT. Amino acid sequence: CAISLGHVWKYSLTDTQYF.

This clonotype was detected only once. V is TRBV6-5 and J is TRBJ1-1; D is ambiguous. The germline V and J ends were trimmed by 0 bases and 5 bases, with 10 bases remaining between them. CDR3 length: 14 residues. Germline values: CDR1 MNHEY, CDR2 SVGAGI. CDR3 nucleotide sequence: TGTGCCAGCAGTTACTCGAGTGGGGTTACTGAAGCTTTCTTT. The encoded protein is CASSYSSGVTEAFF.

V usage is TRBV25-1 and J usage is TRBJ2-7; D may match TRBD1 or TRBD2 (6 bases each). The CDR3 has 14 residues. V was clipped by 5 bases and J by 2 bases, with 13 bases between them. Per the germline V gene, CDR1 is MGHDK and CDR2 is SYGVNS. CDR3 residues: CASSPGAVAYEQYF. The CDR3 DNA is TGTGCCAGCAGTCCGGGGGCGGTCGCCTACGAGCAGTACTTC.

The chain carries TRBV6-5 and TRBJ2-2; D perhaps matches TRBD1 (5 bases). From germline, CDR1 is MNHEY and CDR2 SVGAGI. Trimming removed 4 bases at V and 5 bases at J, with 11 bases between. This CDR3 region has 14 residues. The CDR3 is CASSSLQATGELFF. In nucleotides, the CDR3 is TGTGCCAGCAGTTCGTTACAGGCAACCGGGGAGCTGTTTTTT.

This sequence joins TRBV4-2 and TRBJ2-7; either TRBD1 or TRBD2 may supply D (5 bases each). Trimming cost V 0 bases and J 3 bases, with 12 bases left between them. The CDR3 consists of 15 residues. Germline V CDR1 and CDR2: LGHNA, YNFKEQ. CDR3 residues: CASSQEGTVLYEQYF. The DNA of the CDR3 is TGTGCCAGCAGCCAAGAAGGGACGGTGCTCTACGAGCAGTACTTC.

This rearrangement joins TRBV28 to TRBJ1-2, with D possibly TRBD1 on 5 matching bases. CDR1 is MDHEN and CDR2 is SYDVKM in the germline V gene. The CDR3 is 14 amino acids. Trimming left V 6 bases short and J 4 bases short, with 15 bases between. This CDR3 is CASSQGVRGYGYTF. DNA for the CDR3: TGTGCCAGCAGCCAAGGGGTACGCGGCTATGGCTACACCTTC.

The rearrangement joins TRBV29-1 to TRBJ1-2; D may be TRBD1 (5 bases). Per germline, CDR1 SQVTM and CDR2 ANQGSEA. The CDR3 length is 15 residues. Between the trimmed V and J ends, which lost 2 bases and 4 bases, there was a span of 17 bases. The CDR3 sequence: CSVEKGTQGGYGYTF. CDR3 bases: TGCAGCGTTGAAAAGGGGACCCAGGGTGGCTATGGCTACACCTTC.

The rearrangement joins TRBV21-1 to TRBJ2-1; the D segment call TRBD2 is taken from the table without a DNA check. TRBV21-1 has pseudogene status. CDR3 length: 14 residues. The CDR3 here is CASSKGGLGNEQFF. DNA for the CDR3: TGTGCCAGCAGCAAAGGGGGCCTAGGGAACGAGCAGTTCTTC.

The chain recombines TRBV19 with TRBJ1-5; possible D gene TRBD1, 5 bases. Germline V lookup: CDR1 LNHDA, CDR2 SQIVND (reference sequence). The germline V and J ends were trimmed by 6 bases and 4 bases, with 13 bases remaining between them. The CDR3 is made up of 14 amino acids. The chain's CDR3 is CASSPEGLNQPQHF. Here the CDR3 DNA reads TGTGCCAGTAGCCCGGAGGGACTAAATCAGCCCCAGCATTTT.

This clonotype has a handful of counts. The chain couples TRBV5-1 to TRBJ2-7; TRBD1 aligns across 10 bases. V lost 5 bases, J lost 2 bases, and 4 bases stayed unmatched. The germline gives CDR1 SGHRS, CDR2 YFSETQ. The CDR3 length is 14 residues. The CDR3 DNA reads TGCGCCAGCAGTTGGGGGACAGGGGCCTACGAGCAGTACTTC. Protein sequence: CASSWGTGAYEQYF. Full variable domain (outside the CDR3, taken from reference TRBV5-1 and TRBJ2-7): KAGVTQTPRYLIKTRGQQVTLSCSPISGHRSVSWYQQTPGQGLQFLFEYFSETQRNKGNFPGRFSGRQFSNSRSEMNVSTLELGDSALYLCASSWGTGAYEQYFGPGTRLTVT.

This chain uses TRBV12-3 or TRBV12-4 with TRBJ2-1, with TRBD2 identical over 12 bases. The CDR3 runs 17 residues. J lost 2 bases, V lost 3 bases, and 5 bases had no gene match. The CDR3 DNA sequence: TGTGCCAGCAGTTTCCACGCTAGCGGGAGGGCCTACAATGAGCAGTTCTTC. As protein: CASSFHASGRAYNEQFF.

The rearrangement joins TRBV2 to TRBJ2-1; TRBD2 matches at 7 bases. The CDR3 is 15 residues long. Looked up from germline, CDR1 is SNHLY and CDR2 is FYNNEI. V was clipped by 3 bases and J by 7 bases; unmatched bases: 9. Here the CDR3 reads CASSDSMAGDNEQFF. For the CDR3, the DNA is TGTGCCAGCAGTGACTCGATGGCGGGAGATAATGAGCAGTTCTTC.

The chain links TRBV12-3 or TRBV12-4 to TRBJ2-2, with TRBD1 matching over 7 bases. J gave up 4 bases and V 6 bases, and 8 bases lay outside the gene matches. This CDR3 has 15 residues. This CDR3 is CASSLRGRSTGELFF. CDR3 nucleotides: TGTGCCAGCAGCTTGAGGGGGCGCAGCACCGGGGAGCTGTTTTTT.

The genes are TRBV7-9 and TRBJ2-2, with 10 nucleotides matching TRBD2. The CDR3 is 15 amino acids. The germline V gene encodes CDR1 SEHNR and CDR2 FQNEAQ (reference sequence). The ends lost 8 bases at V and 2 bases at J; junction bases unmatched: 5. The CDR3 here is CASGRTSGNTGELFF. CDR3 nucleotides: TGTGCCAGCGGACGGACTAGCGGAAACACCGGGGAGCTGTTTTTT. Full variable domain (remainder filled in from reference TRBV7-9 and TRBJ2-2): DTGVSQNPRHKITKRGQNVTFRCDPISEHNRLYWYRQTLGQGPEFLTYFQNEAQLEKSRLLSDRFSAERPKGSFSTLEIQRTEQGDSAMYLCASGRTSGNTGELFFGEGSRLTVL.

This chain joins TRBV6-2 or TRBV6-3 and TRBJ1-1; TRBD1 matches 9 bases. CDR3 length: 16 amino acids. CDR1 is MNHEY, CDR2 SVGEGT, per germline. The J segment lost 4 bases and the V segment lost 6 bases, leaving 12 bases of the junction unmatched. The CDR3 reads CASRLSGTGMGTEAFF. CDR3 coding DNA: TGTGCCAGCAGGTTATCCGGGACAGGGATGGGCACTGAAGCTTTCTTT.

V is TRBV6-5 and J is TRBJ2-7; tentatively, D is TRBD2 (5 bases). The CDR3 contains 17 residues. The V and J ends lost 2 bases and 2 bases respectively, with 19 bases between them. The germline V gene encodes CDR1 MNHEY and CDR2 SVGAGI. Written as DNA, the CDR3 is TGTGCCAGCAGTTACCCCCTCGTACCGGGGAGAGCCTACGAGCAGTACTTC. Translated: CASSYPLVPGRAYEQYF.

As concerns this clonotype: Compared with germline, one end of the junction differs, possibly owing to a read error. The V call is TRBV7-9, the J call TRBJ1-1; D perhaps matches TRBD1 (5 bases). This CDR3 has 15 residues. The germline V gene has CDR1 SEHNR and CDR2 FQNEAQ (reference sequence). The CDR3 bases are TGTGCCAGCAGCTTAGAGCGGGGAACGGACACTGAAGTTTTCTTT. Translation: CASSLERGTDTEVFF. The full variable domain, rest sourced from reference TRBV7-9 and TRBJ1-1, is DTGVSQNPRHKITKRGQNVTFRCDPISEHNRLYWYRQTLGQGPEFLTYFQNEAQLEKSRLLSDRFSAERPKGSFSTLEIQRTEQGDSAMYLCASSLERGTDTEVFFGQGTRLTVV.

This clonotype was seen a few times. The chain recombines TRBV7-9 with TRBJ1-1; 9 bases map to TRBD1. The germline gives CDR1 SEHNR, CDR2 FQNEAQ (reference sequence). The CDR3 is made up of 15 amino acids. With V trimmed by 5 bases and J by 0 bases, 4 bases remained unmatched. The DNA of the CDR3 is TGTGCCAGCAGCCCGGGACAGGGACTGAACACTGAAGCTTTCTTT. Residues: CASSPGQGLNTEAFF.

The CDR3 region has the DNA TGTGCCAGCAGTTTGTTAGCGGGAGGGGTATACAATGAGCAGTTCTTC. This encodes CASSLLAGGVYNEQFF. This chain links TRBV28 with TRBJ2-1, with 11 positions matching TRBD2. V lost 3 bases and J lost 4; bases outside the gene matches: 5. Germline CDR1 and CDR2: MDHEN and SYDVKM. This CDR3 has 16 amino acids. Looking up the rest from reference TRBV28 and TRBJ2-1 gives the full variable domain: DVKVTQSSRYLVKRTGEKVFLECVQDMDHENMFWYRQDPGLGLRLIYFSYDVKMKEKGDIPEGYSVSREKKERFSLILESASTNQTSMYLCASSLLAGGVYNEQFFGPGTRLTVL.

The chain couples TRBV29-1 to TRBJ1-1; D might be TRBD1 (6 bases). The V gene lost 0 bases and the J gene lost 5 bases, with 13 bases spanning the gap. The CDR3 is 14 amino acids. Germline V gene sequence: CDR1 SQVTM, CDR2 ANQGSEA. The CDR3 DNA follows: TGCAGCGTTGAAGATACCGGGGGCCGGACTGAAGCTTTCTTT. Translated: CSVEDTGGRTEAFF.